The present T cell receptor beta chain was sequenced within a study of Graves' ophthalmopathy and Graves' hyperthyroidism. Study-wide background: Hyperthyroidism is called stable when no ophthalmopathy develops within 18 months of follow-up. Study findings and constraints: Blood was where most expanded thyroid clonotypes above 0.001 frequency also turned up.

Aged 18 to 65, hyperthyroidism patients had new diagnoses of under 2 months' duration. This clonotype was recorded at least ten times. The antigen remains unidentified. V was trimmed by 1 base and J by 0 bases, leaving 9 bases between them. The CDR3 totals 15 residues. Per the germline V gene, CDR1 is SEHNR and CDR2 is FQNEAQ (reference sequence). Researchers took RNA transcripts and amplified TCR beta CDR3 regions from them. Second-round multiplex PCR came after a first-round RT-PCR that employed HTBI primers. TCRdb analysed the multiplex PCR reads with MiXCR anew, one entry per CDR3 protein. This sample has roughly 1.1 million distinct CDR3 sequences, with 35% to 40% found just once.

Specimen: peripheral blood or thyroid tissue (not recorded which). This clonotype was obtained from an adult man with Graves' hyperthyroidism. The chain has TRBV7-9 and TRBJ1-2; D remains ambiguous. The CDR3, as DNA: TGTGCCAGCAGCTTAGAGGCGGACTCTAACTATGGCTACACCTTC. As protein: CASSLEADSNYGYTF.